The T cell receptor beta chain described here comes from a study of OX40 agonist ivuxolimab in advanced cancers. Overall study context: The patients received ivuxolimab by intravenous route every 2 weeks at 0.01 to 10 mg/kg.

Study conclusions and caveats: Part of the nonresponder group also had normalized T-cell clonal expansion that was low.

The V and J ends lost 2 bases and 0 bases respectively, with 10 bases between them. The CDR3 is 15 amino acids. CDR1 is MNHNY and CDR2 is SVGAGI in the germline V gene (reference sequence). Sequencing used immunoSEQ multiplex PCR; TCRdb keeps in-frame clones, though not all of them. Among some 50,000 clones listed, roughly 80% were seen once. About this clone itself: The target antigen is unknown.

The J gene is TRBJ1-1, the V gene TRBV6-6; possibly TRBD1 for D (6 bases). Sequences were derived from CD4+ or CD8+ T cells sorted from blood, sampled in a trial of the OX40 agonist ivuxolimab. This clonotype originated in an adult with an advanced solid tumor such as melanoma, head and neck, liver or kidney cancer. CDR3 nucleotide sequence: TGTGCCAGCAGTTACGACAGGACCATGAACACTGAAGCTTTCTTT. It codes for CASSYDRTMNTEAFF.